Listed below are T cell receptor beta chains from one sample, sequenced in a study of blood T cell repertoires in COVID-19. Sequencing was performed with immunoSEQ multiplex PCR; in TCRdb, only in-frame clones are kept and a portion is missing. The sample includes 120,000 to 150,000 clones, approximately 87% seen only once; the top ten take about 6%. Sequencing was performed on peripheral blood. The receptors shown here come from an elderly man with acute or convalescent COVID-19. CDR3s include the opening cysteine and the closing phenylalanine or tryptophan. The D gene is left open where the match is weak. The listing skips clone size in some rows; elsewhere it reads once, few, many or a size class.

cdr3_nt cdr3_aa v_call d_call j_call clone_size
TGTGCCAGCAGCGTTCGGATCCGGGACAGGGTAAGATCACCCCTCCACTTT CASSVRIRDRVRSPLHF TRBV9 TRBD1 TRBJ1-6 -
TGTGCCAGCAGCCAAGAATTAGCGGGGTCCTACAATGAGCAGTTCTTC CASSQELAGSYNEQFF TRBV4-2 TRBD2 TRBJ2-1 -
TGTGCCAGCAGTTTAGAAGGGGGAATCGGGGAGCTGTTTTTT CASSLEGGIGELFF TRBV27 - TRBJ2-2 -
TGTGCCAGCAGCCGGGGGTACGGGTCTAGCACAGATACGCAGTATTTT CASSRGYGSSTDTQYF TRBV5-4 - TRBJ2-3 -
TGTGCCAGCAGCTTAGGGACAGGGGGCAATCAGCCCCAGCATTTT CASSLGTGGNQPQHF TRBV5-8 TRBD1 TRBJ1-5 few
TGTGCCAGCTCACCCCCAGGGGCGACTATGAACACTGAAGCTTTCTTT CASSPPGATMNTEAFF TRBV18 - TRBJ1-1 -
TGTGCCAGCAGCTTAATACAGTCGGCGAATTCACCCCTCCACTTT CASSLIQSANSPLHF TRBV7-2 - TRBJ1-6 -
TGCAGCGTTGTCGACGGCCGACTAGCGGGGGACTACGAGCAGTACTTC CSVVDGRLAGDYEQYF TRBV29-1 TRBD2 TRBJ2-7 -
TGTGCCAGCAGCGAAGATACAGGGGGCCCCTACGAGCAGTACTTC CASSEDTGGPYEQYF TRBV5-6 TRBD1 TRBJ2-7 -
TGTGCCAGCAGCTCCGCCCGGGGGAGGGACGAGCAGTACTTC CASSSARGRDEQYF TRBV7-9 TRBD2 TRBJ2-7 -
TGTGCCAGCAGCCCGACAGGGGGAAGCAATCAGCCCCAGCATTTT CASSPTGGSNQPQHF TRBV28 TRBD1 TRBJ1-5 -
TGTGCCAGCAGCGGGCAGGGATTGGAGCCCCAGCATTTT CASSGQGLEPQHF TRBV5-5 - TRBJ1-5 -
TGTGCCAGCAGCTTATTTCCAGGTGACAGGCACTATCAGCCCCAGCATTTT CASSLFPGDRHYQPQHF TRBV7-9 - TRBJ1-5 -
TGTGCCAGCAGCTCTCTAGCGGGGGGAATAACCTACGAGCAGTACTTC CASSSLAGGITYEQYF TRBV7-2 TRBD2 TRBJ2-7 -
TGTGCCAGCAGTTACCAGCCGGGGGGCATGAACACTGAAGCTTTCTTT CASSYQPGGMNTEAFF TRBV6-2/TRBV6-3 - TRBJ1-1 -
TGTGCCAGCAGTTTGGAGCACGATAATTCACCCCTCCACTTT CASSLEHDNSPLHF TRBV28 - TRBJ1-6 -
TGTGCCAGCATTGGGACAGGGGAGGGCGGCTACACCTTC CASIGTGEGGYTF TRBV2 TRBD1 TRBJ1-2 -
TGCAGTGCTCGTGAAACCTGGGGGGATAATTCACCCCTCCACTTT CSARETWGDNSPLHF TRBV20-1 - TRBJ1-6 -
TGTGCCAGCGGCAGGAGGCCCTCCTACGAGCAGTACTTC CASGRRPSYEQYF TRBV28 - TRBJ2-7 -
TGTGCCAGTAGTATAGGTTCGGGGGGGTACGATGGCTACACCTTC CASSIGSGGYDGYTF TRBV19 - TRBJ1-2 -
TGCGCCAGCAGCTTGGGCGCCGGGAGTAGGTACAATGAGCAGTTCTTC CASSLGAGSRYNEQFF TRBV5-1 - TRBJ2-1 few
TGTGCCAGCAGCCAACTTAGCGGGGGGGCCGGGAACAATGAGCAGTTCTTC CASSQLSGGAGNNEQFF TRBV3-1/TRBV3-2 TRBD2 TRBJ2-1 -
TGTGCTAGTGGTATGGGGCCCCCCGGGGGCAATGAGCAGTTCTTC CASGMGPPGGNEQFF TRBV12-5 - TRBJ2-1 once
TGTGCCAGCAGTTTAGGGCAGGGCTATGGCTACACCTTC CASSLGQGYGYTF TRBV28 - TRBJ1-2 once
TGTGCCAGCAGCCCTGGACAGGGATACACTGAAGCTTTCTTT CASSPGQGYTEAFF TRBV3-1/TRBV3-2 TRBD1 TRBJ1-1 -
TGTGCCAGCAGCTTGAATAGCCTTTACAATGAGCAGTTCTTC CASSLNSLYNEQFF TRBV5-5 - TRBJ2-1 -
TGTGCCAGCAGCTTAGGATTCCGGGGGGTCGACTATGGCTACACCTTC CASSLGFRGVDYGYTF TRBV5-6 - TRBJ1-2 -
TGCGCCAGCAGCTCCTCCCTAGCGGGAGCTAGCACAGATACGCAGTATTTT CASSSSLAGASTDTQYF TRBV5-1 TRBD2 TRBJ2-3 -